This T cell receptor (beta chain) comes out of a study of blood T cell repertoires in COVID-19. Study background: Sites across the United States, Italy and Spain contributed samples from acute and convalescent COVID-19. From T cells, B-cell-depleted T cells, or PBMCs came the material, which was cDNA or gDNA.

Clones were read by immunoSEQ multiplex PCR, and TCRdb kept only the in-frame ones, dropping some. The sample shows roughly 180,000 clones, roughly 77% of them seen only once. The V gene's germline CDR1 is SGHRS and CDR2 YFSETQ. V gave up 3 bases and J gave up 4 bases; unmatched junction bases: 6. The CDR3 sequence is 15 residues long. The specimen was peripheral blood. This receptor was identified in a woman older than 75 with COVID-19, enrolled during active disease. The rearrangement links TRBV5-1 to TRBJ2-5, with 10 positions matching TRBD1. CDR3 loop: CASSSGTGVGETQYF. The CDR3 nucleotides are TGCGCCAGCAGCTCCGGGACAGGGGTAGGAGAGACCCAGTACTTC.